This T cell receptor beta chain originates from a study of blood T cell repertoires in COVID-19. Study overall: From T cells, B-cell-depleted T cells, or PBMCs came the material, which was cDNA or gDNA.

The germline gives CDR1 MDHEN, CDR2 SYDVKM. The CDR3 is 14 amino acids. J was trimmed by 3 bases and V by 3 bases; bases with no gene match: 2. Clones were read by immunoSEQ multiplex PCR, and TCRdb kept only the in-frame ones, dropping some. The sample lists about 51,000 clones; 86% were seen once. This clone was observed once. Sequenced input: peripheral blood. The chain joins TRBV28 to TRBJ2-7; 10 bases are shared with TRBD1. This TCR derives from a man aged 55 to 70 with acute or convalescent COVID-19. The CDR3 DNA sequence: TGTGCCAGCAGTTTCGGGACAGGGGACTACGAGCAGTACTTC. Amino acids: CASSFGTGDYEQYF.